These 3 T cell receptor beta chains came from one sample sequenced in a study of blood T cell repertoires in COVID-19. Assay: immunoSEQ multiplex PCR; the TCRdb copy retains only in-frame clones and omits some. The profile shows more than 150,000 clones, 80% to 90% of them singletons. The sample was peripheral blood. The receptors stem from a man in his 70s with active or convalescent COVID-19.

This clone came up a few times. V gene TRBV2 combines with J gene TRBJ1-1; D is undetermined. Trimming took 5 bases from V and 0 from J, leaving 7 bases between them. The CDR3 is 13 residues long. CDR1 and CDR2 from the germline V gene are SNHLY and FYNNEI. The CDR3 coding sequence is TGTGCCAGCAGTTGGCAGGTGAACACTGAAGCTTTCTTT. Translating it yields CASSWQVNTEAFF.

The V and J genes are TRBV7-3 and TRBJ2-5; 9 bases fit TRBD1. Germline CDR1 reads SGHTA; CDR2 reads FQGTGA. The CDR3 sequence is 15 residues long. Trimming took 6 bases from V and 4 from J; bases not matched to a gene: 9. In DNA, the CDR3 is TGTGCCAGCAGTCACGAGGGACAGGGAGCAGAGACCCAGTACTTC. Its translation is CASSHEGQGAETQYF.

A note on this clone: The same CDR3 can be traced to other DNA sequences in this sample. The chain is built from TRBV5-1 and TRBJ2-1; TRBD1 aligns across 8 bases. CDR1 and CDR2 from the germline V gene are SGHRS and YFSETQ. This CDR3 region has 15 residues. V dropped 0 bases and J dropped 3; count of bases not matched to a gene: 2. CDR3 bases: TGCGCCAGCAGCTTGGCCGGGACAGGCTACAATGAGCAGTTCTTC. Its translation: CASSLAGTGYNEQFF.